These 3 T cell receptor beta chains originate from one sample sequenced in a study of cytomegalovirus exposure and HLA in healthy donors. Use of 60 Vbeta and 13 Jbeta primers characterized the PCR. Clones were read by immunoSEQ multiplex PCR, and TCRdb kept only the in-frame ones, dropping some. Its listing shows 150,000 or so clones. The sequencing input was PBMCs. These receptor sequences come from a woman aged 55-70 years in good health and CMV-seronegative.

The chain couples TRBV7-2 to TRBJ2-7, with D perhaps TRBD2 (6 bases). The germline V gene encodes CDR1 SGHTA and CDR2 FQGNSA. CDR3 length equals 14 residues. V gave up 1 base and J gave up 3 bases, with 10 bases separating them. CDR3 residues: CASSLDLSGYEQYF. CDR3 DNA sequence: TGTGCCAGCAGCTTAGACCTTAGCGGCTACGAGCAGTACTTC.

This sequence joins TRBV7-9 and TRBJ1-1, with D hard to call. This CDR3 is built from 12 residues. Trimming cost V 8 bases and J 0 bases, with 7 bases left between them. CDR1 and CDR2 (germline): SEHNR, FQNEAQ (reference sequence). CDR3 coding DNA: TGTGCCAGCGCCGACTTGAACACTGAAGCTTTCTTT. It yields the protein CASADLNTEAFF.

This chain's CDR3 is CASSLWEGTSYEQYF. For the CDR3, the DNA is TGCGCCAGCAGCTTATGGGAGGGTACTTCCTACGAGCAGTACTTC. This sequence joins TRBV5-1 and TRBJ2-7; 7 nucleotides match TRBD2. The length of the CDR3 is 15 residues. V dropped 2 bases and J dropped 1; count of bases not matched to a gene: 6. Germline-derived CDR1 and CDR2 are SGHRS and YFSETQ.